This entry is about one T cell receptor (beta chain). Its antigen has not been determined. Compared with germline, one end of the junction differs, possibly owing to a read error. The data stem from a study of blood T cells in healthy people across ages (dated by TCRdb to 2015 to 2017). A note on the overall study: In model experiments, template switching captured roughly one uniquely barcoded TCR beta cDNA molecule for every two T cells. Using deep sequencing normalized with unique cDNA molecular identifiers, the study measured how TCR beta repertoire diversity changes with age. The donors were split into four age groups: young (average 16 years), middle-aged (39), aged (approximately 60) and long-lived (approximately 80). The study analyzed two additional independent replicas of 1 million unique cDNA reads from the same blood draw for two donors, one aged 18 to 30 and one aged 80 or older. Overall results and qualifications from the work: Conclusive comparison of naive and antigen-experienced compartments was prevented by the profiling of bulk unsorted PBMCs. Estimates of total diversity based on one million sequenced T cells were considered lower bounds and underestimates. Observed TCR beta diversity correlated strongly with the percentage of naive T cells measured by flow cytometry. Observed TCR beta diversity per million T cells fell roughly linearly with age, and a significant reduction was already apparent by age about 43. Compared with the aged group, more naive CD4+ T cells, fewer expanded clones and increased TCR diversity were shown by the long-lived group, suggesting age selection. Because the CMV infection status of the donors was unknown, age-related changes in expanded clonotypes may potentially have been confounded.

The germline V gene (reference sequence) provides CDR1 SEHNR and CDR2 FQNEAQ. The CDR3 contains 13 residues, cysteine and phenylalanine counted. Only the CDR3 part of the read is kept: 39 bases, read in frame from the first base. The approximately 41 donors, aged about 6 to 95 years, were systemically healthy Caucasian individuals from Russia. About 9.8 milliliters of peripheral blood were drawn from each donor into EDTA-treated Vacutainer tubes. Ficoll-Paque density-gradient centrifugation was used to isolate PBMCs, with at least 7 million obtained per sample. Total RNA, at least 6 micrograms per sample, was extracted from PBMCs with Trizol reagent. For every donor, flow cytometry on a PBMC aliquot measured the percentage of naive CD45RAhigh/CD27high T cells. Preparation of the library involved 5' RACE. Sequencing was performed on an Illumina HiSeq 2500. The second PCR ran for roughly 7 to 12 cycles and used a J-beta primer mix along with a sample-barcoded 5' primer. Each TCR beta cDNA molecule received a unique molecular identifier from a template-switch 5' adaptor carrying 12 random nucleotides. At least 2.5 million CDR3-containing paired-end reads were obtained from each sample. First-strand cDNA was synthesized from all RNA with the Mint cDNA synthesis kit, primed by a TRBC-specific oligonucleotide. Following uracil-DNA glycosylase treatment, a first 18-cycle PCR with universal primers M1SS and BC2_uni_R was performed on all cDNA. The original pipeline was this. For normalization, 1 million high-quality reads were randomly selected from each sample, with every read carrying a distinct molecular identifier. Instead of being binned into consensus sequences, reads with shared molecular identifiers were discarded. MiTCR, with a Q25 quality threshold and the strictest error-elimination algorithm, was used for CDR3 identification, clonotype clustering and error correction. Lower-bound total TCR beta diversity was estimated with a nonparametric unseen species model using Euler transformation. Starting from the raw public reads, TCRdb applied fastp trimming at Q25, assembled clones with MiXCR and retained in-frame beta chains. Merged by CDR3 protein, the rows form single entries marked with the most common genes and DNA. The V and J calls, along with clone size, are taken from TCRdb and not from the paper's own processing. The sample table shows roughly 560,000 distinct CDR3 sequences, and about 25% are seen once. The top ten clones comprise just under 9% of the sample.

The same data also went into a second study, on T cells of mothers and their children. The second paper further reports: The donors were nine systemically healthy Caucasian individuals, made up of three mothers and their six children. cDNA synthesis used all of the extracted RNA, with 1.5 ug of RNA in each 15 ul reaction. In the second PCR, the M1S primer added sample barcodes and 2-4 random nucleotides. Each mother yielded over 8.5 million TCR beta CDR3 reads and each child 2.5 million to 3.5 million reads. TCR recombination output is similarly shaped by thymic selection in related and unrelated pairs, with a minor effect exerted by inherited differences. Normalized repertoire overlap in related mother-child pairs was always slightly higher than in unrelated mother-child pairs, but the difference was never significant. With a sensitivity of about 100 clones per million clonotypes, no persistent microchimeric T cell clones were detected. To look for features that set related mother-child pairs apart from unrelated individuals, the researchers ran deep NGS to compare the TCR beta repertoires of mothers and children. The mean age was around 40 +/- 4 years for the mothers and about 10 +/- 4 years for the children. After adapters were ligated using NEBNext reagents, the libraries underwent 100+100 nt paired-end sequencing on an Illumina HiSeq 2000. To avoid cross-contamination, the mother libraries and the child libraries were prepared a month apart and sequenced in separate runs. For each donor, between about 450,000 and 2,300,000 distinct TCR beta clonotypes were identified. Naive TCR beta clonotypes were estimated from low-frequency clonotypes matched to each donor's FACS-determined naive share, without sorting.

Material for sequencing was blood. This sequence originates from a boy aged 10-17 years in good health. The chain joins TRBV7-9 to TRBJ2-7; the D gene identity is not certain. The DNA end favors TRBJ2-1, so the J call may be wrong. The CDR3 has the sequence CASQAASINKQFF. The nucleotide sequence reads TGTGCCAGCCAGGCCGCGTCCATCAATAAGCAGTTCTTC.